This TCR beta chain was identified during a study of blood T cell repertoires in COVID-19. The V and J ends lost 8 bases and 15 bases respectively, with 14 bases between them. CDR1 SNHLY and CDR2 FYNNEI come from the germline V gene. CDR3 length: 11 residues. The protocol was immunoSEQ multiplex PCR, while the TCRdb copy is restricted to in-frame clones and leaves out a portion. The sample has 250,000 to 350,000 clones, approximately 91% seen once; the top ten hold around 2.2%. Source material: peripheral blood. The chain couples TRBV2 to TRBJ1-6; no clear D gene. This receptor was identified in a woman under 40 with COVID-19, enrolled during active disease. In nucleotides, the CDR3 is TGTGCCAGCGCAGACTCGGCCCTCCTCCACTTT. As protein: CASADSALLHF.